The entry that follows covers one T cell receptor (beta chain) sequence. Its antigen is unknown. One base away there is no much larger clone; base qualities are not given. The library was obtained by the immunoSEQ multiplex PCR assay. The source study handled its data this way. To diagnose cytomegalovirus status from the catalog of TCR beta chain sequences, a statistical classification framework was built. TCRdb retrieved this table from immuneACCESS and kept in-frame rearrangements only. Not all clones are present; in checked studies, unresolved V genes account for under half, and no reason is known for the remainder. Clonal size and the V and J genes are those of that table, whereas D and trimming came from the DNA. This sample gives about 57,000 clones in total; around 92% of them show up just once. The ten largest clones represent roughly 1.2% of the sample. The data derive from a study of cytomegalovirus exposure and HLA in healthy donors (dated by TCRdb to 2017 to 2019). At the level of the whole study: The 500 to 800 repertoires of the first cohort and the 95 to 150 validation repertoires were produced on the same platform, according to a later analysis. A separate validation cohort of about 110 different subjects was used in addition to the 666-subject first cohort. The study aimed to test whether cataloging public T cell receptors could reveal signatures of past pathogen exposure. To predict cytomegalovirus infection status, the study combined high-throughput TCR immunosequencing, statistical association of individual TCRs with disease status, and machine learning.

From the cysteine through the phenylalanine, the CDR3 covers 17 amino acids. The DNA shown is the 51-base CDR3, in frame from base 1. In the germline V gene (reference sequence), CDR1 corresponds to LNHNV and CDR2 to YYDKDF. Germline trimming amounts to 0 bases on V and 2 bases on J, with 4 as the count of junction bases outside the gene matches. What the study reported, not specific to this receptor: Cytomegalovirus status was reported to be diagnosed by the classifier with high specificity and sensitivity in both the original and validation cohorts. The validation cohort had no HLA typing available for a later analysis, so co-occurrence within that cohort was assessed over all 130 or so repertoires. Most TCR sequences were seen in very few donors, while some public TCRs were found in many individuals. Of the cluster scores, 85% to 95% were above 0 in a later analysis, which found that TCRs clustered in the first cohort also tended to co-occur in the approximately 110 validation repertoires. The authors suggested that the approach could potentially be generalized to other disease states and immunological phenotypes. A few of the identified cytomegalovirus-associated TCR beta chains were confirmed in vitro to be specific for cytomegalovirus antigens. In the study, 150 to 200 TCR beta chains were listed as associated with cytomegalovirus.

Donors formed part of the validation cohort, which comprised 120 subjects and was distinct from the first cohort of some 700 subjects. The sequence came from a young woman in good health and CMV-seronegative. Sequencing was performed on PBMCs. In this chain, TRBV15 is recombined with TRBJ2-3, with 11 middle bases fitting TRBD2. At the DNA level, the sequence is TGTGCCACCAGCAGAGATCTAGCGGGAGGCGCCACAGATACGCAGTATTTT. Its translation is CATSRDLAGGATDTQYF.